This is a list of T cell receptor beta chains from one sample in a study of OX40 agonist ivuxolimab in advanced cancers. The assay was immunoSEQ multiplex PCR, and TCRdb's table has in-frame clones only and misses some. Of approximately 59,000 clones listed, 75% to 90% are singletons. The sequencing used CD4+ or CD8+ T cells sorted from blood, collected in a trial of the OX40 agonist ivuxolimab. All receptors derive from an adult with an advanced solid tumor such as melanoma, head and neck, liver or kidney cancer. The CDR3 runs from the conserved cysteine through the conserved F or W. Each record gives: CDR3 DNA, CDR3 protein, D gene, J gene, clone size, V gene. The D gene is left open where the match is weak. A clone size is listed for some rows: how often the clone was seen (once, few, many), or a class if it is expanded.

CDR3nt: TGTGCCAGCAGTCCGACAGGCCAACCTCCGGGTGGCTACACCTTC
CDR3aa: CASSPTGQPPGGYTF
d_gene: .
j_gene: TRBJ1-2
abundance: .
v_gene: TRBV6-5

CDR3nt: TGTGCCAGCAAACCTGACGGGGTCGGGAAGGATACGCAGTATTTT
CDR3aa: CASKPDGVGKDTQYF
d_gene: .
j_gene: TRBJ2-3
abundance: .
v_gene: TRBV6-6

CDR3nt: TGTGCCAGCAGTTCCGCGGGAGTCCAAGAGACCCAGTACTTC
CDR3aa: CASSSAGVQETQYF
d_gene: TRBD2
j_gene: TRBJ2-5
abundance: .
v_gene: TRBV28

CDR3nt: TGTGCCAGCAGGGTTTCTAGCGGGAGGGCCGGGGAGCTGTTTTTT
CDR3aa: CASRVSSGRAGELFF
d_gene: TRBD2
j_gene: TRBJ2-2
abundance: .
v_gene: TRBV2

CDR3nt: TGCAGCGTCGGAGGACTGAGTAATGAAAAACTGTTTTTT
CDR3aa: CSVGGLSNEKLFF
d_gene: .
j_gene: TRBJ1-4
abundance: few
v_gene: TRBV29-1

CDR3nt: TGTGCCGGTAAGACAGGATTCACGGAGACCCAGTACTTC
CDR3aa: CAGKTGFTETQYF
d_gene: .
j_gene: TRBJ2-5
abundance: .
v_gene: TRBV30

CDR3nt: TGTGCCAGTAAAACAGGGGATCAGCCCCAGCATTTT
CDR3aa: CASKTGDQPQHF
d_gene: TRBD1
j_gene: TRBJ1-5
abundance: .
v_gene: TRBV28

CDR3nt: TGTGCAAGTCGCTTAGCGCGGCCAACCCTCGAGCAGTTCTTC
CDR3aa: CASRLARPTLEQFF
d_gene: .
j_gene: TRBJ2-1
abundance: once
v_gene: TRBV12-2

CDR3nt: TGTGCCAGCAGTTCAAGCCCTCCCGAGACCCATGGCTACACCTTC
CDR3aa: CASSSSPPETHGYTF
d_gene: .
j_gene: TRBJ1-2
abundance: .
v_gene: TRBV28

CDR3nt: TGTGCCAGCAGAGAGACAGTTGAAGCTTTCTTT
CDR3aa: CASRETVEAFF
d_gene: .
j_gene: TRBJ1-1
abundance: .
v_gene: TRBV28

CDR3nt: TGCGCCAGCAGCATATCAGGACAGGGCATCGAGACCCAGTACTTC
CDR3aa: CASSISGQGIETQYF
d_gene: TRBD1
j_gene: TRBJ2-5
abundance: .
v_gene: TRBV5-1

CDR3nt: TGTGCCAGCAGCGAAGGTACAGACTATGGCTACACCTTC
CDR3aa: CASSEGTDYGYTF
d_gene: .
j_gene: TRBJ1-2
abundance: .
v_gene: TRBV7-3

CDR3nt: TGTGCCAGCAGCTTAGGATCCAGCAACAATGAGCAGTTCTTC
CDR3aa: CASSLGSSNNEQFF
d_gene: .
j_gene: TRBJ2-1
abundance: .
v_gene: TRBV7-3

CDR3nt: TGTGCCAGCAGCCCCATAGCCTTATCTGGCTACACCTTC
CDR3aa: CASSPIALSGYTF
d_gene: .
j_gene: TRBJ1-2
abundance: .
v_gene: TRBV11-2

CDR3nt: TGTGCCAGCAGTTTACTTGGGGGGGCTAGCGGGAACTACGAGCAGTACTTC
CDR3aa: CASSLLGGASGNYEQYF
d_gene: TRBD2
j_gene: TRBJ2-7
abundance: .
v_gene: TRBV28